This T cell receptor (beta chain) comes out of a study of CD8 T cells in Susac syndrome. Study-wide background: Patients with Susac syndrome were therapy-naive, taking corticosteroids, with some also receiving intravenous immunoglobulin, or taking intravenous immunoglobulin alone at the time their blood was drawn.

Reverse transcription used about 0.45 to 1 ug RNA and random hexamers. An immunoSEQ multiplex PCR amplified TCR beta CDR3 over 54 Vbeta and 13 Jbeta. TCRdb processed the immunoSEQ multiplex PCR reads anew with MiXCR; each CDR3 protein has one entry. The sample contains 170,000 or so distinct CDR3 sequences, just under 95% of which appear only once. V dropped 4 bases and J dropped 7 bases, with 10 bases sitting between them. Germline V gene lookup returns CDR1 DFQATT and CDR2 SNEGSKA (reference sequence). The CDR3 is made up of 12 amino acids. The clonotype originates from a human donor with Susac syndrome. This sequence joins TRBV20-1 and TRBJ2-2; no reliable D call. The sample was CD4+ T cells from PBMCs. This chain's CDR3 is CSAIRTIGELFF. For the CDR3, the DNA is TGCAGTGCTATCCGAACTATCGGGGAGCTGTTTTTT.